The 8 T cell receptor beta chains reported below all come from one sample, sequenced in a study of T cell changes during pregnancy in multiple sclerosis. The method was immunoSEQ multiplex PCR; TCRdb's version includes in-frame clones alone and lacks a portion of them. The table records approximately 68,000 clones, about nine tenths of them present only once. The input for sequencing was peripheral blood, taken in the second trimester of pregnancy. The receptor source for this set is a female donor with multiple sclerosis, enrolled in a pregnancy study.

V usage is TRBV6-5 and J usage is TRBJ2-5, with D possibly being TRBD1 (5 bases). The better agreement between TRBJ2-7 and the DNA end casts doubt on the J call. This CDR3 is 12 amino acids long. Germline CDR1 and CDR2: MNHEY and SVGAGI. CDR3 sequence: CASTQGYDEQYF. In DNA, the CDR3 is TGTGCCAGCACTCAGGGTTATGACGAGCAGTACTTC.

The rearrangement joins TRBV25-1 to TRBJ2-1; 11 positions agree with TRBD2. CDR1 is MGHDK and CDR2 is SYGVNS in the germline V gene. The CDR3 has 13 residues. J gave up 13 bases and V 6 bases, and 8 bases lay outside the gene matches. The CDR3, as DNA: TGTGCCAGCAGCTTTAGCGGGAGGGCTCCCCAGTTCTTC. Translation: CASSFSGRAPQFF.

The chain combines TRBV27 with TRBJ2-7; D may be TRBD2 (6 bases). CDR1 is MNHEY and CDR2 is SMNVEV in the germline V gene (reference sequence). V lost 5 bases to trimming and J lost 3 bases, with 8 bases between them. The CDR3 is 12 amino acids. The CDR3 region has the DNA TGTGCCAGCAGTAGGACTATCTACGAGCAGTACTTC. Translated, it gives CASSRTIYEQYF.

The chain is built from TRBV6-1 and TRBJ1-1, with 8 bases identical to TRBD1. Germline-derived CDR1 and CDR2 are MNHNS and SASEGT. CDR3 length: 15 amino acids. V lost 3 bases and J lost 4; bases outside the gene matches: 7. The CDR3 sequence: CASSEVQGVRTEAFF. DNA for the CDR3: TGTGCCAGCAGTGAGGTACAGGGGGTCCGCACTGAAGCTTTCTTT.

The CDR3 coding sequence is TGTGCCAGCGGGAGTAACTATGGCTACACCTTC. Translating gives CASGSNYGYTF. This chain links TRBV6-1 with TRBJ1-2, with D unresolved. Germline CDR1 is MNHNS and CDR2 is SASEGT. CDR3 length: 11 residues. V shed 8 bases and J shed 1 base, with 5 bases lying between them.

The rearrangement uses TRBV5-4 and TRBJ2-7; no clear D gene. This CDR3 has 13 amino acids. Per germline, CDR1 SGHNT and CDR2 YYREEE (reference sequence). Trimming removed 2 bases from V and 7 bases from J, with 13 bases in between. The CDR3 nucleotides are TGTGCCAGCAGCTTTGTGATGACCGGGGAGCAGTACTTC. Protein sequence: CASSFVMTGEQYF.

The V gene is TRBV7-3, the J gene TRBJ1-2; D gene uncertain. Germline CDR1 is SGHTA and CDR2 is FQGTGA. The length of the CDR3 is 12 residues. Trimming shortened V by 9 bases and J by 0 bases, and 8 bases separated the two germline ends. CDR3 sequence: CASTNPNYGYTF. In DNA, the CDR3 is TGTGCCAGTACAAACCCTAACTATGGCTACACCTTC.

This chain uses TRBV2 with TRBJ1-1; 10 bases align to TRBD1. The CDR3 sequence is 14 residues long. The ends lost 4 bases at V and 5 bases at J; junction bases unmatched: 4. From germline, CDR1 is SNHLY and CDR2 FYNNEI. The CDR3 loop reads CASSGGTGDTEAFF. The CDR3 DNA reads TGTGCCAGCAGTGGAGGGACAGGGGATACTGAAGCTTTCTTT. The full variable domain, its missing parts supplied by reference TRBV2 and TRBJ1-1, is EPEVTQTPSHQVTQMGQEVILRCVPISNHLYFYWYRQILGQKVEFLVSFYNNEISEKSEIFDDQFSVERPDGSNFTLKIRSTKLEDSAMYFCASSGGTGDTEAFFGQGTRLTVV.